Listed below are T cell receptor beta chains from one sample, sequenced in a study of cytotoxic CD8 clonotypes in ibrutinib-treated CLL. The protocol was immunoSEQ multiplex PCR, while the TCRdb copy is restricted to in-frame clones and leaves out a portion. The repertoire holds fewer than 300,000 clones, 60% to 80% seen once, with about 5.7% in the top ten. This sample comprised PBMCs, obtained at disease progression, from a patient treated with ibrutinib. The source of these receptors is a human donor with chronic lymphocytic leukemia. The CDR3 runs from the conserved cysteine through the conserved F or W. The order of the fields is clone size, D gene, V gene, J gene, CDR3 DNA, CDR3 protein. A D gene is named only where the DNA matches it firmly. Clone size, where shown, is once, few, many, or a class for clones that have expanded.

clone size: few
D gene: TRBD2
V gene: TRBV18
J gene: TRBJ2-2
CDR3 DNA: TGTGCCAGCTCACCAGGACTAGCGGGGCGCACCGGGGAGCTGTTTTTT
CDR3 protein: CASSPGLAGRTGELFF

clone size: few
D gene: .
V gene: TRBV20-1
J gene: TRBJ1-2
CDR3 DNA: TGCAGTGCTAGCTTAGAGACCTACCACACCTTC
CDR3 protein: CSASLETYHTF

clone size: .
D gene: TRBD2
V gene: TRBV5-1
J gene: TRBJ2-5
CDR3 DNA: TGCGCCAGCAGCTTTACCTTAGCGGGAGTCGGAGAGACCCAGTACTTC
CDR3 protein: CASSFTLAGVGETQYF

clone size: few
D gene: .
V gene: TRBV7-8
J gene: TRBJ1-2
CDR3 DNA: TGTGCCAGCAGCTATTCGGGGGTCGATGGCTACACCTTC
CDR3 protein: CASSYSGVDGYTF

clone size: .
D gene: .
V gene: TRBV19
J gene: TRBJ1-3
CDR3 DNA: TGTGCCAGTATACAGGGCCGCTCTGGAAACACCATATATTTT
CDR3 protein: CASIQGRSGNTIYF

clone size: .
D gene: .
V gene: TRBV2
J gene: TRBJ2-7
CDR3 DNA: TGTGCCAGCAGTGGGAGCTCCTACGAGCAGTACTTC
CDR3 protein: CASSGSSYEQYF

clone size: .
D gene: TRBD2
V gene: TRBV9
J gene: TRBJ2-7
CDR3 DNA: TGTGCCAGCAGCGCGCTAGCGGGGGGGTCCTACGAGCAGTACTTC
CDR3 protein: CASSALAGGSYEQYF

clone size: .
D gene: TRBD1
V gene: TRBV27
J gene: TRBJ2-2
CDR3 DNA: TGTGCCACCAGACCCGGGACAGCGAACACCGGGGAGCTGTTTTTT
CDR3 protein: CATRPGTANTGELFF

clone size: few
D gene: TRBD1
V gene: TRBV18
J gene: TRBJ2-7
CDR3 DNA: TGTGCCAGCTCACCAAGGCAGGGGGTCTACGAGCAGTACTTC
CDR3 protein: CASSPRQGVYEQYF

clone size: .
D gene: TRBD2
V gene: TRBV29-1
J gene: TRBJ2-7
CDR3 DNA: TGCAGCGTTTTTACTAGCGGGAGAGGAAAGGGCTACGAGCAGTACTTC
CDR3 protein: CSVFTSGRGKGYEQYF

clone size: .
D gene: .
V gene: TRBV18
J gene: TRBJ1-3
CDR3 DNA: TGTGCCAGCTCACCAGTCACGGGGGCCTACTCTGGAAACACCATATATTTT
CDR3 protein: CASSPVTGAYSGNTIYF

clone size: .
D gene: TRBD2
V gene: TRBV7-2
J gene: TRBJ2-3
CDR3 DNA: TGTGCCAGCAGCTCTCGAACTAGCGGCACCACAGATACGCAGTATTTT
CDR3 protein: CASSSRTSGTTDTQYF

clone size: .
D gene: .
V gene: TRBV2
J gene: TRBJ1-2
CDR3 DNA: TGTGCCAGCAGTGCCCGACAGCCTAACTATGGCTACACCTTC
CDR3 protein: CASSARQPNYGYTF

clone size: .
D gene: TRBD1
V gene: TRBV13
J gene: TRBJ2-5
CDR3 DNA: TGTGCCAGCAGCCGGGACAGGGGAATACAAGAGACCCAGTACTTC
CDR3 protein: CASSRDRGIQETQYF

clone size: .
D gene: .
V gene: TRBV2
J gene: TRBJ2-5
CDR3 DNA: TGTGCCAGCAGTGACCTGACTGAAGAGACCCAGTACTTC
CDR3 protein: CASSDLTEETQYF

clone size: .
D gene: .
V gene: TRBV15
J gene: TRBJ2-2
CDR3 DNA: TGTGCCACCAGCAGAGCTTCCGGGACCATAAACACTGGGGAGCTGTTTTTT
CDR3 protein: CATSRASGTINTGELFF

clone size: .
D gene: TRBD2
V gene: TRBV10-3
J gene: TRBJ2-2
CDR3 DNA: TGTGCCATCCAGCGGGACTACACCGGGGAGCTGTTTTTT
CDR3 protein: CAIQRDYTGELFF

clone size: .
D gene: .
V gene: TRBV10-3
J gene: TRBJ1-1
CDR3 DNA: TGTGCCATCAGTGATTCCAGCAACACTGAAGCTTTCTTT
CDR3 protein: CAISDSSNTEAFF

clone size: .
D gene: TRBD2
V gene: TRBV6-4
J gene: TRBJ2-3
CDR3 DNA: TGTGCCAGCAGTTATGCGGGAGGGCCGGCAGATACGCAGTATTTT
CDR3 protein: CASSYAGGPADTQYF

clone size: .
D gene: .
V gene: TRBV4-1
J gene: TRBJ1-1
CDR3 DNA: TGCGCCAGCAGCCAACGCGGGGCTGGGAACACTGAAGCTTTCTTT
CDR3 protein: CASSQRGAGNTEAFF

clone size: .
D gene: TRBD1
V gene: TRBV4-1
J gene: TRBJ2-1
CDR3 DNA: TGCGCCAGCAGCCAAGAGGGACAGCCAAAGAATGAGCAGTTCTTC
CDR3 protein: CASSQEGQPKNEQFF

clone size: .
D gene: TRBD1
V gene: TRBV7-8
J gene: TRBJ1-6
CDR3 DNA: TGTGCCAGCAGCTTAGGGACAGGAGCTAATTCACCCCTCCACTTT
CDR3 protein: CASSLGTGANSPLHF

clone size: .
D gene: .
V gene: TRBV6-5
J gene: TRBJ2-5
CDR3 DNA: TGTGCCAGCAGTTACTTCGGTAGTGGTACCGAGACCCAGTACTTC
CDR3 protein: CASSYFGSGTETQYF

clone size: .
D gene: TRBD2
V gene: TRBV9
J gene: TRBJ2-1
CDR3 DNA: TGTGCCAGCAGCGCTACGGGAGGCCCCTACAATGAGCAGTTCTTC
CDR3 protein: CASSATGGPYNEQFF

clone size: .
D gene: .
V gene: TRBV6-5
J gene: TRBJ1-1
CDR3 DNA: TGTGCCAGCAGTTACATGAGGGGGGGGAACACTGAAGCTTTCTTT
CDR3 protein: CASSYMRGGNTEAFF

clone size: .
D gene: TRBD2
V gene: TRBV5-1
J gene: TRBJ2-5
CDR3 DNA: TGCGCCAGCAGCCCGGGACTAGCGGGAGTTTATGAGACCCAGTACTTC
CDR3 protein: CASSPGLAGVYETQYF

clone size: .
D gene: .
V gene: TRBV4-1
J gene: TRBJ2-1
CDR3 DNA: TGCGCCAGCAGCCAAAGGGGTCCCCGGGACAACTACAATGAGCAGTTCTTC
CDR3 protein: CASSQRGPRDNYNEQFF

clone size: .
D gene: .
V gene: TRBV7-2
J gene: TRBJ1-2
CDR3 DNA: TGTGCCAGCAGCTTAGCCGGGACGGTTACTAACTATGGCTACACCTTC
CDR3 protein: CASSLAGTVTNYGYTF

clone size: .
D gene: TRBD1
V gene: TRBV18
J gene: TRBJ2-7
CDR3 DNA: TGTGCCAGCTCACCCCAGGACAGGGGGCACGAGCAGTACTTC
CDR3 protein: CASSPQDRGHEQYF

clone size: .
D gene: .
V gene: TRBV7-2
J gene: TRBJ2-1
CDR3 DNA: TGTGCCAGCAGCCAAACACTAGGCCACCTCTCCTACAATGAGCAGTTCTTC
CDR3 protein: CASSQTLGHLSYNEQFF

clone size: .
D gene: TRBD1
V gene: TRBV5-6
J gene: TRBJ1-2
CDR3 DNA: TGTGCCAGCAGCTTGGCTCCAGGGGGCCCCTATGGCTACACCTTC
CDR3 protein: CASSLAPGGPYGYTF

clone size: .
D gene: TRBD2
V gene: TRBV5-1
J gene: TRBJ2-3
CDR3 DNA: TGCGCCAGCAGCTTGGCCGTGGTAGCGGGACACACAGATACGCAGTATTTT
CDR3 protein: CASSLAVVAGHTDTQYF

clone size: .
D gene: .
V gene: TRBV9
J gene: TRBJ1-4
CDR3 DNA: TGTGCCAGCAGCGTAGTTTCCGGGGGCCCTGCAACTAATGAAAAACTGTTTTTT
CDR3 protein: CASSVVSGGPATNEKLFF

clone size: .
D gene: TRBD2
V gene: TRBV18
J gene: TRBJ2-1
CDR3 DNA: TGTGCCAGCTCACCAGCGCTAGCGGGAGCCCACAATGAGCAGTTCTTC
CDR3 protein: CASSPALAGAHNEQFF